This T cell receptor beta chain was retrieved from a study of cytomegalovirus exposure and HLA in healthy donors. Study overall: The 95 to 150 validation repertoires were produced on the same platform as the 670 or so repertoires of the first cohort. This was reported in a later analysis.

Method: immunoSEQ multiplex PCR; TCRdb's copy keeps in-frame clones and lacks some. Of approximately 240,000 clones listed, 85% to 95% are singletons. The study's findings and limits: Associated with cytomegalovirus, according to the listing, were some 180 TCR beta chains. The tendency of first-cohort TCR clusters to co-occur in the 120 or so validation repertoires was the finding of a later analysis.

Of note for this clone: Its target is unknown.

The germline V and J ends were trimmed by 1 base and 8 bases, with 14 bases remaining between them. The CDR3 is 13 amino acids. CDR1 SQVTM and CDR2 ANQGSEA come from the germline V gene. Sample: PBMCs. This TCR was recovered from a woman between 18 and 30 years old in good health and CMV-seronegative. The chain joins TRBV29-1 to TRBJ1-2; D might be TRBD1 (6 bases). The CDR3 DNA reads TGCAGCGTTGAAGTCGGGGGGGCAGGAGGCTACACCTTC. Its protein is CSVEVGGAGGYTF. Variable domain in full (rest from reference TRBV29-1 and TRBJ1-2): SAVISQKPSRDICQRGTSLTIQCQVDSQVTMMFWYRQQPGQSLTLIATANQGSEATYESGFVIDKFPISRPNLTFSTLTVSNMSPEDSSIYLCSVEVGGAGGYTFGSGTRLTVV.